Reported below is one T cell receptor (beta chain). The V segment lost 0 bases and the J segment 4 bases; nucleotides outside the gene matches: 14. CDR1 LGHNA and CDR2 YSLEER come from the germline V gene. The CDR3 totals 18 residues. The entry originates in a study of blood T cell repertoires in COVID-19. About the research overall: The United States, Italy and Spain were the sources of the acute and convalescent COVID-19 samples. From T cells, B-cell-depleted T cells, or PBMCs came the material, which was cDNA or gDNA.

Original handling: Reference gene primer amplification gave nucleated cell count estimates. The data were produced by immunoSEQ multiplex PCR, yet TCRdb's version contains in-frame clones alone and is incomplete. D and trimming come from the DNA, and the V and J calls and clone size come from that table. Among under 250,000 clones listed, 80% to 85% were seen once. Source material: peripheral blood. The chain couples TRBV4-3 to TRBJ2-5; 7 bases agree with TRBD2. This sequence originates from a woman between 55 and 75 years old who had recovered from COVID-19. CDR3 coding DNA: TGCGCCAGCAGCCAAGATTCCAGCGGGAAGCCATTATTAGAGACCCAGTACTTC. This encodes CASSQDSSGKPLLETQYF.